This TCR beta chain was sequenced for a study of Ad26.COV2.S vaccination and SARS-CoV-2 variants. Turning to the study itself: Ad26.COV2.S given intramuscularly, once or twice 56 days apart.

In this sample, this clone turned up once. Its antigen remains unknown. The treatment here: roughly 20 received Ad26.COV2.S at low or high dose, single or two shots; 5 received placebo; per-sample allocation not given. It was on day 63 after the first vaccine or placebo injection that samples were taken. In the vaccine, an Ad26 vector expressed the SARS-CoV-2 spike of the Wuhan strain. The assay was immunoSEQ multiplex PCR, and TCRdb's table has in-frame clones only and misses some. The repertoire holds under 500,000 clones, with 80% to 95% as singletons. General study results and limits: Compared with placebo recipients, vaccine recipients had higher spike-specific TCR breadth.

This CDR3 region has 15 residues. The germline V gene has CDR1 MNHNY and CDR2 SVGAGI (reference sequence). Deletions cut 7 bases from V and 6 bases from J, with 19 bases between. The chain links TRBV6-6 to TRBJ1-5, with D possibly matching TRBD1 (5 bases). The input for sequencing was peripheral blood, taken in a trial of Ad26.COV2.S vaccine versus placebo. The TCR sequence derives from a person between 18 and 60 years old who received the Ad26.COV2.S COVID-19 vaccine or a placebo. This CDR3 is CASTQGPRVGQPQHF. CDR3 nucleotides: TGTGCCAGCACCCAGGGTCCTCGGGTAGGTCAGCCCCAGCATTTT.